The 10 T cell receptor beta chains below all came from one sample that was sequenced in a study of neurological immune-mediated disorders (dated by TCRdb to 2018 to 2020). The receptor library was made with 5' RACE. The run used an Illumina HiSeq 2500. Using fastp trimming at Q25 and MiXCR clonotype assembly, TCRdb reanalyzed the public sequencing data and kept in-frame beta chains. Under each unique CDR3 protein, matching rows form one entry showing the most common genes and DNA. This sample holds 26,000 or so distinct CDR3 sequences; about 7% were observed only once. The biggest ten clones account for more than 8.5% of the sample. The sample comprised PBMCs. All receptors come from a woman aged 45-59 years in good health.

In its sample, this clonotype was seen many times. The genes are TRBV7-2 and TRBJ2-7, with TRBD1 as a possible D gene (6 bases). Trimming removed 3 bases at V and 3 bases at J, with 9 bases between. The CDR3 totals 13 residues. Germline CDR1 SGHTA, CDR2 FQGNSA. The DNA of the CDR3 is TGTGCCAGCAGCTTGACAGGCCTCTACGAGCAGTACTTC. It encodes CASSLTGLYEQYF.

This clonotype was seen repeatedly, ten times or more. J is TRBJ2-4 and V is TRBV4-1; D tentatively fits TRBD1 or TRBD2 (5 bases each). Per germline, CDR1 MGHRA and CDR2 YSYEKL. V gave up 1 base and J gave up 1 base, with 14 bases separating them. The CDR3 has 17 residues. CDR3 nucleotide sequence: TGCGCCAGCAGCCAAGTATTGGGGGAGACGGCCAAAAACATTCAGTACTTC. It specifies CASSQVLGETAKNIQYF.

This clonotype was seen repeatedly, ten times or more. The chain recombines TRBV20-1 with TRBJ2-5; the match to TRBD1 covers 7 bases. The CDR3 runs to 13 residues. The germline V gene has CDR1 DFQATT and CDR2 SNEGSKA (reference sequence). With 1 base clipped from V and 7 bases from J, the junction kept 6 bases outside the gene matches. The CDR3 here is CSARVTGLLTQYF. The CDR3 coding sequence is TGCAGTGCTAGAGTGACAGGGCTATTGACCCAGTACTTC.

Many counts were recorded for this clonotype. The chain links TRBV28 to TRBJ1-6, with no clear D. Germline V gives CDR1 MDHEN, CDR2 SYDVKM. With 7 bases removed from V and 7 bases from J, the gap between germline ends came to 17 bases. The CDR3 covers 15 residues. The CDR3 DNA follows: TGTGCCAGCACCGTCCCCGACGGAGTAAATTCACCCCTCCACTTT. Protein product: CASTVPDGVNSPLHF.

This clonotype was recorded at least ten times. This chain joins TRBV5-1 and TRBJ2-4, with D unclear. The CDR3 covers 17 residues. V shed 0 bases and J shed 0 bases, with 13 bases lying between them. Germline V gives CDR1 SGHRS, CDR2 YFSETQ. The CDR3 region is CASSLAPTELAKNIQYF. The CDR3 DNA sequence: TGCGCCAGCAGCTTGGCACCTACAGAGCTAGCCAAAAACATTCAGTACTTC.

This clonotype showed up many times. This chain uses TRBV6-5 with TRBJ2-1, with D possibly TRBD2 on 5 matching bases. The CDR3 loop spans 16 amino acids. V was trimmed by 7 bases and J by 6 bases, leaving 22 bases between them. Germline assignment: CDR1 MNHEY and CDR2 SVGAGI. The CDR3 reads CASTLTARGRLNEQFF. The CDR3 nucleotides are TGTGCCAGCACTCTAACCGCTCGGGGTCGGCTCAATGAGCAGTTCTTC.

This clonotype has a count of ten or more. The CDR3 spells CSASSGGGEKLFF. CDR3 sequence (DNA): TGCAGTGCTAGTTCGGGGGGTGGCGAAAAACTGTTTTTT. The chain employs TRBV20-1 and TRBJ1-4, with D perhaps TRBD1 (5 bases). This CDR3 spans 13 amino acids. Germline assignment: CDR1 DFQATT and CDR2 SNEGSKA (reference sequence). Trimming took 3 bases from V and 8 from J, leaving 13 bases between them.

In its sample, this clonotype was seen many times. The J gene is TRBJ1-1, the V gene TRBV19; D is ambiguous. This CDR3 spans 13 amino acids. V lost 3 bases and J 4 bases, leaving 9 bases between the germline ends. Germline V CDR1 and CDR2: LNHDA, SQIVND (reference sequence). The CDR3 sequence is CASSMSGITEAFF. The CDR3 DNA reads TGTGCCAGTAGTATGAGCGGGATCACTGAAGCTTTCTTT.

This clonotype was counted ten times or more. The chain employs TRBV7-8 and TRBJ1-4, with D tentatively TRBD1 (6 bases). Looked up from germline, CDR1 is SGHVS and CDR2 is FQNEAQ. The CDR3 totals 14 residues. V was pared by 3 bases and J by 5 bases, with 10 bases between. For the CDR3, the DNA is TGTGCCAGCAGCTTTCCCCAGGGGAATGAAAAACTGTTTTTT. As protein: CASSFPQGNEKLFF.

This clonotype was counted many times. The genes are TRBV14 and TRBJ2-3, with D maybe TRBD2 (6 bases). V lost 7 bases, J lost 2 bases, and 16 bases lay in between. The CDR3 is 15 residues long. Germline CDR1 SGHDN, CDR2 FVKESK. CDR3 in DNA: TGTGCCAGCACGGCGGGACTCCTTAACACAGATACGCAGTATTTT. The encoded protein is CASTAGLLNTDTQYF.